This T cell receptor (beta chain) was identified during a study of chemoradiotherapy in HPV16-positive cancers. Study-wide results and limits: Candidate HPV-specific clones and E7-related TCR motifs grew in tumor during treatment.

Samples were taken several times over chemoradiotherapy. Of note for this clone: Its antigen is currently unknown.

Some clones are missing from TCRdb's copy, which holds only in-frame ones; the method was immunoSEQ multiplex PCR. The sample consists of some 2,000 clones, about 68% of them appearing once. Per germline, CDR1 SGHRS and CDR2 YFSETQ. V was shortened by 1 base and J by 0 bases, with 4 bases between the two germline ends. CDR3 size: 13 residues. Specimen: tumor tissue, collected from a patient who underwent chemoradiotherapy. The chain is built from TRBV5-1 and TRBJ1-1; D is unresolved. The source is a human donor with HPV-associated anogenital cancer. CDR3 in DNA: TGCGCCAGCAGCTTGATAGTGAACACTGAAGCTTTCTTT. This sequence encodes CASSLIVNTEAFF.